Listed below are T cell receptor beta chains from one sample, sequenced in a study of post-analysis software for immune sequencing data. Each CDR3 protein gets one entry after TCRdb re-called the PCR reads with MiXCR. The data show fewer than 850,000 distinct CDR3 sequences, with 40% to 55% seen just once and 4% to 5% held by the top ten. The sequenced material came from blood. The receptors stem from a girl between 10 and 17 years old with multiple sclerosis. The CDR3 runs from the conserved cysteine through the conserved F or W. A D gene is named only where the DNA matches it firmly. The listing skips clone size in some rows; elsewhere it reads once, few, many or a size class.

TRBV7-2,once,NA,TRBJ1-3,CASSLVVQGTAGNTIYF,TGTGCCAGCAGCTTAGTGGTTCAGGGGACGGCGGGAAACACCATATATTTT
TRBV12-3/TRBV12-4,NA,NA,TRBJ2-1,CASRLVPMDEQFF,TGTGCCAGCAGACTCGTCCCTATGGATGAGCAGTTCTTC
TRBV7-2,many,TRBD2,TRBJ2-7,CASSLSGASSYEQYF,TGTGCCAGCAGCTTAAGCGGGGCCAGCTCCTACGAGCAGTACTTC
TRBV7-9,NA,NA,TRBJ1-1,CASSLESPGRKAFF,TGTGCCAGCAGCTTAGAAAGCCCGGGGAGGAAAGCTTTCTTT
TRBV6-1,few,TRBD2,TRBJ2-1,CASKLAGGRSSYNEQFF,TGTGCCAGCAAACTAGCGGGAGGACGAAGCTCCTACAATGAGCAGTTCTTC
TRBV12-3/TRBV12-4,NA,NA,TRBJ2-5,CASSPTEYQETQYF,TGTGCCAGCAGTCCGACAGAGTACCAAGAGACCCAGTACTTC
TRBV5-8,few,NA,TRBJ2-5,CASAQTSVATQYF,TGTGCCAGCGCGCAGACATCTGTTGCGACCCAGTACTTC
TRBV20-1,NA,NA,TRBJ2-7,CSARAYAEGAYNEQYF,TGCAGTGCTAGAGCCTACGCGGAAGGGGCTTACAATGAGCAGTACTTC
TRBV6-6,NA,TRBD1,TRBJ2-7,CASSRTGEGSEQYF,TGTGCCAGCAGCAGGACAGGCGAGGGTTCTGAGCAGTACTTC
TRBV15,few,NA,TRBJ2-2,CATSREEAHRPGELFF,TGTGCCACCAGCAGAGAGGAAGCGCACCGCCCCGGGGAGCTGTTTTTT
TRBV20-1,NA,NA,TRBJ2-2,CSASHGDTGELFF,TGCAGTGCTTCCCACGGCGACACCGGGGAGCTGTTTTTT
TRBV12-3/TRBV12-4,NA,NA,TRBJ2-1,CASSFASAIYNEQFF,TGTGCCAGCAGTTTCGCTAGCGCAATCTACAATGAGCAGTTCTTC
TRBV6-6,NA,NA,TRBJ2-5,CASSYSMHLWYF,TGTGCCAGCAGTTACTCGATGCACTTATGGTACTTC
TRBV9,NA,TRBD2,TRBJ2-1,CASNSGESFYEQFF,TGTGCCAGCAATAGCGGGGAGTCTTTCTATGAGCAGTTCTTC
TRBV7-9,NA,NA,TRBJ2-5,CTSSSVGLDVYF,TGTACCAGCAGCTCTGTCGGGCTAGACGTGTACTTC
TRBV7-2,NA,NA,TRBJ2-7,CASSLTPPGPRYGQYF,TGTGCCAGCAGCTTAACCCCGCCGGGGCCGCGGTACGGGCAGTACTTC
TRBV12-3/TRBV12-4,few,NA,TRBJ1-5,CASRDQNQPQHF,TGTGCCAGCAGAGACCAGAATCAGCCCCAGCATTTT
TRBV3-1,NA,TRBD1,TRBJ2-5,CAIQGAEETQYF,TGTGCCATACAGGGGGCGGAAGAGACCCAGTACTTC
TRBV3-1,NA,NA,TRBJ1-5,CASSQDIGIQPQHF,TGTGCCAGCAGCCAAGATATCGGGATACAGCCCCAGCATTTT
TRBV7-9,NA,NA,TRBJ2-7,CASSSRDHYEQYF,TGTGCCAGCAGCTCCCGGGACCACTACGAGCAGTACTTC
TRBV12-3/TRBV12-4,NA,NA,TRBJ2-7,CASSSYSRDTEQYF,TGTGCCAGCAGTTCATACTCCCGGGACACCGAGCAGTACTTC
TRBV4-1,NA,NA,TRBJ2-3,CASSQEGQATLGDTQYF,TGCGCCAGCAGCCAAGAAGGGCAGGCCACCTTGGGAGATACGCAGTATTTT
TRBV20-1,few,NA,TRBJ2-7,CSARSRDGAYEQYF,TGCAGTGCTAGGTCCCGGGACGGGGCCTACGAGCAGTACTTC
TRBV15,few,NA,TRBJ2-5,CATSRGFPQETQYF,TGTGCCACCAGCAGAGGGTTCCCACAAGAGACCCAGTACTTC